The 9 T cell receptor beta chains below come from one sample, sequenced in a study of CD8+ T cells in alopecia areata. Once RNA had been extracted, it was reverse transcribed into cDNA to act as the sequencing template. Data came from immunoSEQ multiplex PCR; TCRdb stores just in-frame clones and leaves some out. The sample yields 150,000 to 200,000 clones, 50% to 60% seen once. The source was CD4+ T cells sorted from blood, collected at week 0. These receptors all stem from a human donor with alopecia areata.

The rearrangement uses TRBV29-1 and TRBJ2-3; possible D gene TRBD2, 5 bases. V dropped 3 bases and J dropped 1 base, with 11 bases sitting between them. Germline V gene lookup returns CDR1 SQVTM and CDR2 ANQGSEA. The CDR3 loop spans 14 amino acids. This chain's CDR3 is CSVDLTGGTDTQYF. CDR3 sequence (DNA): TGCAGCGTTGATCTCACCGGGGGCACAGATACGCAGTATTTT.

The chain links TRBV29-1 to TRBJ1-2, with a possible D match to TRBD1 (5 bases). V was trimmed by 6 bases and J by 6 bases, leaving 17 bases between them. Germline assignment: CDR1 SQVTM and CDR2 ANQGSEA. The CDR3 covers 13 residues. For the CDR3, the DNA is TGCAGCGTCGAGGGACCGCGTACTAATGGCTACACCTTC. Translation: CSVEGPRTNGYTF.

The CDR3 loop is CAWDRGGQPQHF. CDR3 bases: TGTGCCTGGGACAGGGGAGGCCAGCCCCAGCATTTT. The rearrangement uses TRBV30 and TRBJ1-5; 8 bases are shared with TRBD1. After removal of 5 bases from V and 7 bases from J, the junction contained 4 bases not matched to a gene. Germline V gene lookup returns CDR1 GTSNPN and CDR2 SVGIG (reference sequence). The CDR3 runs 12 residues.

The rearrangement links TRBV4-1 to TRBJ2-5; D may be TRBD2 (5 bases). The CDR3 loop spans 15 amino acids. Germline V gene data show CDR1 as MGHRA and CDR2 as YSYEKL. V lost 1 base and J 2 bases, leaving 11 bases between the germline ends. CDR3 sequence: CASSQANDYQETQYF. CDR3 bases: TGCGCCAGCAGCCAAGCTAATGACTATCAAGAGACCCAGTACTTC.

This clone was seen a few times. The chain employs TRBV10-3 and TRBJ2-7, with D uncertain. CDR1 and CDR2 from the germline V gene are ENHRY and SYGVKD. V was shortened by 9 bases and J by 6 bases, with 12 bases between the two germline ends. The CDR3 runs 11 residues. CDR3 region: CAIGGSAEQYF. CDR3 DNA sequence: TGTGCCATTGGTGGGTCGGCCGAGCAGTACTTC.

This clone was seen only a few times. The V and J genes are TRBV29-1 and TRBJ2-5, with 10 bases identical to TRBD1. The CDR3 is 15 amino acids. CDR1 is SQVTM and CDR2 is ANQGSEA in the germline V gene. After removal of 7 bases from V and 5 bases from J, the junction contained 13 bases not matched to a gene. CDR3 in DNA: TGCAGCGCAATACCGGGACAGGGGATTAGGGAGACCCAGTACTTC. This encodes CSAIPGQGIRETQYF.

V gene TRBV27 combines with J gene TRBJ1-1; the D gene is possibly TRBD1 (6 bases). V gave up 3 bases and J gave up 3 bases, with 8 bases separating them. Germline values: CDR1 MNHEY, CDR2 SMNVEV (reference sequence). The CDR3 consists of 13 residues. The CDR3 protein is CASSFGGHTEAFF. The DNA of the CDR3 is TGTGCCAGCAGTTTTGGGGGGCACACTGAAGCTTTCTTT.

This clone was found a few times. The CDR3: CATSWASGGEKLFF. The CDR3 region has the DNA TGTGCCACCAGTTGGGCAAGCGGGGGTGAAAAACTGTTTTTT. The rearrangement joins TRBV15 to TRBJ1-4, with a tentative D call TRBD1 (5 bases). The CDR3 loop spans 14 amino acids. The germline gives CDR1 LNHNV, CDR2 YYDKDF (reference sequence). V lost 6 bases and J 7 bases, leaving 15 bases between the germline ends. Together with reference TRBV15 and TRBJ1-4, the CDR3 gives the full variable domain: DAMVIQNPRYQVTQFGKPVTLSCSQTLNHNVMYWYQQKSSQAPKLLFHYYDKDFNNEADTPDNFQSRRPNTSFCFLDIRSPGLGDTAMYLCATSWASGGEKLFFGSGTQLSVL.

This rearrangement joins TRBV5-4 to TRBJ1-1; D remains ambiguous. Germline CDR1 reads SGHNT; CDR2 reads YYREEE (reference sequence). Trimming stripped 2 bases from V and 6 bases from J, with 20 bases between. The CDR3 runs to 16 residues. In DNA, the CDR3 is TGTGCCAGCAGCTTAGGGAAACAGCCCCGAGGGTCTGAAGCTTTCTTT. Its translation: CASSLGKQPRGSEAFF.